The sample holds a few counts of the clone carrying this TCR beta chain. The protocol was immunoSEQ multiplex PCR, while the TCRdb copy is restricted to in-frame clones and leaves out a portion. The profile covers 95,000 to 110,000 clones, with about 80% appearing a single time and approximately 3.3% taken by the ten largest. The data belong to a study of blood T cell repertoires in COVID-19. Overall study context: Nucleic acid was either cDNA or gDNA, and it came from T cells, B-cell-depleted T cells, or PBMCs.

Material: peripheral blood. This sequence was found in a woman of 80 years or more with active or convalescent COVID-19.

This CDR3 reads CASGTGTGSTDTQYF. CDR3 bases: TGTGCTAGTGGGACGGGGACAGGGAGCACAGATACGCAGTATTTT. The chain has TRBV12-5 and TRBJ2-3; 9 positions agree with TRBD1. Trimming at V came to 6 bases and at J to 0 bases, leaving 4 bases not matched to a gene. CDR1 and CDR2 from the germline V gene are LGHNT and FRNRAP. The CDR3 extends over 15 amino acids. The whole variable domain, remainder taken from reference TRBV12-5 and TRBJ2-3, is DARVTQTPRHKVTEMGQEVTMRCQPILGHNTVFWYRQTMMQGLELLAYFRNRAPLDDSGMPKDRFSAEMPDATLATLKIQPSEPRDSAVYFCASGTGTGSTDTQYFGPGTRLTVL.